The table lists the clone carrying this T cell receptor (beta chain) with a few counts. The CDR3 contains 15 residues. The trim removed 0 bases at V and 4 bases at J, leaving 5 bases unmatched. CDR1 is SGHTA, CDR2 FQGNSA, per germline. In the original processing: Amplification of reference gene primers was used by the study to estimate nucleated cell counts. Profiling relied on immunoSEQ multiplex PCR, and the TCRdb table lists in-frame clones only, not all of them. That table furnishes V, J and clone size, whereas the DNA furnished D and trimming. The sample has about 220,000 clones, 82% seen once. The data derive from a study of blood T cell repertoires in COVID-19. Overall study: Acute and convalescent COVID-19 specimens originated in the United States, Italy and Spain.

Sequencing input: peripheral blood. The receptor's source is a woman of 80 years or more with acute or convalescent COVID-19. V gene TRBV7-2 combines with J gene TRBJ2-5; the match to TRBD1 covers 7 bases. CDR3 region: CASSLARGPGETQYF. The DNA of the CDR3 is TGTGCCAGCAGCTTAGCTAGGGGGCCGGGAGAGACCCAGTACTTC.